This T cell receptor (beta chain) is drawn from a study of T cell repertoires in aging, cancer and after chemotherapy. About the research overall: Roughly 9.1 million TCR reads were in the whole dataset.

The CDR3 runs 13 residues. V shed 4 bases and J 3 bases; nucleotides not matched to a gene: 1. The germline gives CDR1 LNHDA, CDR2 SQIVND (reference sequence). Overall study results and limits: Median generation probability rose over the chemotherapy interval in each cancer cohort, suggesting rebound thymic output.

This clonotype is categorized as medium-sized. Its antigen is unknown. The template was genomic DNA from peripheral blood, not RNA. TRB rearrangements spanning V, D and J were amplified using mixed TRB-A/B primers. TCRdb analysed the multiplex PCR reads with MiXCR anew, one entry per CDR3 protein. This repertoire shows around 13,000 distinct CDR3 sequences, 35% to 45% found once; its top ten account for more than 6.5%. Sequencing was performed on blood. This chain connects TRBV19 to TRBJ2-5; 8 nucleotides align to TRBD1. This receptor was identified in a human donor in good health. The donor label of this sample is uncertain. For the CDR3, the DNA is TGTGCCAGTAGTAAGGACAGGGAAGAGACCCAGTACTTC. Protein: CASSKDREETQYF.